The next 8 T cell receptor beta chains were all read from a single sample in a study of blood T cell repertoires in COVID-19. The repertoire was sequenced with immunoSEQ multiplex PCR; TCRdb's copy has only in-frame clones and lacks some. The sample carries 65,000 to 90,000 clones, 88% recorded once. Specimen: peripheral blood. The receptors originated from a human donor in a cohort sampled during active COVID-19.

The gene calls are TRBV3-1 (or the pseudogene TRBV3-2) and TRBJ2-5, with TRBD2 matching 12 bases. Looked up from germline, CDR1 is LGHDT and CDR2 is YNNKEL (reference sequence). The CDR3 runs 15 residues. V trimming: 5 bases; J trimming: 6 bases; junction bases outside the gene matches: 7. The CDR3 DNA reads TGTGCCAGCAGCTCACTAGCGGGGGGCGAAAAGACCCAGTACTTC. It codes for CASSSLAGGEKTQYF.

The CDR3 spells CASAGREYQETQYF. The CDR3 coding sequence is TGTGCCAGCGCTGGACGGGAGTACCAAGAGACCCAGTACTTC. This chain connects TRBV2 to TRBJ2-5, with D possibly TRBD2 on 6 matching bases. Germline V lookup: CDR1 SNHLY, CDR2 FYNNEI. V was clipped by 8 bases and J by 0 bases, with 13 bases between them. The CDR3 is made up of 14 amino acids.

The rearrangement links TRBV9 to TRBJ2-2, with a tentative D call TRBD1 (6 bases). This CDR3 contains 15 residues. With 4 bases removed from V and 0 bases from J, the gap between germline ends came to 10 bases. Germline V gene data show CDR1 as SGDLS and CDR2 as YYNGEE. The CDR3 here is CASSPRTANTGELFF. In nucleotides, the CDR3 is TGTGCCAGCAGCCCCAGGACAGCGAACACCGGGGAGCTGTTTTTT. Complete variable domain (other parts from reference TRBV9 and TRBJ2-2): DSGVTQTPKHLITATGQRVTLRCSPRSGDLSVYWYQQSLDQGLQFLIQYYNGEERAKGNILERFSAQQFPDLHSELNLSSLELGDSALYFCASSPRTANTGELFFGEGSRLTVL.

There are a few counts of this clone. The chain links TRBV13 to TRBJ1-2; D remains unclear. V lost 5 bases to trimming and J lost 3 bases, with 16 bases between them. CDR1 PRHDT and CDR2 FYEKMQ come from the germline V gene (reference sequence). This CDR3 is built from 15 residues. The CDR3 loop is CASSTRESGDYGYTF. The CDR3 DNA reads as TGTGCCAGCAGCACGAGGGAATCAGGAGACTATGGCTACACCTTC.

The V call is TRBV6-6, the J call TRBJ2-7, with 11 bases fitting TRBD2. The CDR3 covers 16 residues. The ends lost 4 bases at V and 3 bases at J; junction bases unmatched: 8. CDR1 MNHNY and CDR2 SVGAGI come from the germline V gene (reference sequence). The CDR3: CASSSPLAGGNYEQYF. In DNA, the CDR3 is TGTGCCAGCAGTTCCCCCCTAGCGGGAGGAAACTACGAGCAGTACTTC.

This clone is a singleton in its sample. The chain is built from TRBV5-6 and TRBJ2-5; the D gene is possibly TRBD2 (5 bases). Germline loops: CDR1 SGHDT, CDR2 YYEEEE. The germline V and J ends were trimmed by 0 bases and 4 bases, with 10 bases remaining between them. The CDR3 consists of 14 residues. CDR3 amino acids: CASSLAGGRETQYF. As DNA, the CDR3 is TGTGCCAGCAGCTTGGCCGGTGGGAGAGAGACCCAGTACTTC.

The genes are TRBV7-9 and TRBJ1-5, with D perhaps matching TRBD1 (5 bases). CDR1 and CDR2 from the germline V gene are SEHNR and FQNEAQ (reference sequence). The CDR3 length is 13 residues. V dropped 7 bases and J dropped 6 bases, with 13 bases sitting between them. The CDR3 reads CASTGTSGQPQHF. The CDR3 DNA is TGTGCCAGCACCGGGACTTCGGGTCAGCCCCAGCATTTT.

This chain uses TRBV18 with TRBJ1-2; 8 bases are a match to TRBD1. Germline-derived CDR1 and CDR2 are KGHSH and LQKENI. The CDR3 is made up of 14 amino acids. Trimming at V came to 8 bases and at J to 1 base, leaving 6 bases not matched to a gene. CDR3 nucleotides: TGTGCCAGCAAGACAGGGGACTATAACTATGGCTACACCTTC. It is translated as CASKTGDYNYGYTF. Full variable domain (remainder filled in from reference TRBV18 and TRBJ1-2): NAGVMQNPRHLVRRRGQEARLRCSPMKGHSHVYWYRQLPEEGLKFMVYLQKENIIDESGMPKERFSAEFPKEGPSILRIQQVVRGDSAAYFCASKTGDYNYGYTFGSGTRLTVV.